This passage covers 7 T cell receptor beta chains from one sample sequenced in a study of vaccination and CD4 T cells after COVID-19. Their antigens remain unidentified. Scientists ran DNA taken from cultured CD4+ T cells through the Oncomine TCR Beta short-read assay for sequencing. Using its own MiXCR run on the PCR reads, TCRdb lists one record per CDR3 protein. Here the sample spans 8,500 to 10,000 distinct CDR3 sequences, approximately 57% being singletons. As to treatment: roughly 11-day PBMC culture with coronavirus spike peptide pools or control peptides (ViraFEST assay). CD4+ T cells that came from the unexposed donor were collected before the COVID-19 pandemic (2011-2018). Sequencing input: CD4+ T cells from blood, cultured in vitro. The receptors come from a human donor in good health.

The V and J genes are TRBV18 and TRBJ2-3; 7 bases are a match to TRBD2. The germline gives CDR1 KGHSH, CDR2 LQKENI. The CDR3 extends over 15 amino acids. J was trimmed by 4 bases and V by 2 bases; bases with no gene match: 6. CDR3 sequence (DNA): TGTGCCAGCTCACCATGGGGACTAACTCCAGATACGCAGTATTTT. Amino acid sequence: CASSPWGLTPDTQYF.

In its sample, this clonotype was seen a few times. J is TRBJ2-5 and V is TRBV5-4; 7 bases are a match to TRBD1. V dropped 4 bases and J dropped 4; count of bases not matched to a gene: 7. The CDR3 has 14 amino acids. CDR1 is SGHNT and CDR2 is YYREEE in the germline V gene (reference sequence). This CDR3 reads CASSPRGWGETQYF. CDR3 DNA: TGTGCCAGCAGCCCCAGGGGGTGGGGAGAGACCCAGTACTTC. Drawing the rest from reference TRBV5-4 and TRBJ2-5, the complete variable domain is ETGVTQSPTHLIKTRGQQVTLRCSSQSGHNTVSWYQQALGQGPQFIFQYYREEENGRGNFPPRFSGLQFPNYSSELNVNALELDDSALYLCASSPRGWGETQYFGPGTRLLVL.

In its sample, this clonotype was seen a few times. This chain uses TRBV6-5 with TRBJ1-1; D remains unclear. V dropped 1 base and J dropped 1 base, with 10 bases sitting between them. CDR1 and CDR2 from the germline V gene are MNHEY and SVGAGI. The CDR3 covers 15 residues. The CDR3 sequence: CASSYYLAANTEAFF. The CDR3 DNA is TGTGCCAGCAGTTACTATTTAGCCGCGAACACTGAAGCTTTCTTT.

This clonotype was found once. The rearrangement links TRBV7-9 to TRBJ2-5, with D maybe TRBD2 (5 bases). This CDR3 comprises 11 residues. Between the trimmed V and J ends, which lost 5 bases and 4 bases, there was a span of 5 bases. Germline-derived CDR1 and CDR2 are SEHNR and FQNEAQ (reference sequence). The CDR3 bases are TGTGCCAGCAGCGCGGGAGAGACCCAGTACTTC. This encodes CASSAGETQYF.

The sample holds a few counts of this clonotype. The genes are TRBV11-2 and TRBJ2-5; 12 nucleotides line up with TRBD1. V gave up 1 base and J gave up 3 bases; unmatched junction bases: 3. CDR3 length: 16 amino acids. Germline V gives CDR1 SGHAT, CDR2 FQNNGV. DNA for the CDR3: TGTGCCAGCAGCTTAGGGGACAGGGGGCGGGAAGAGACCCAGTACTTC. Translation gives CASSLGDRGREETQYF.

This sequence joins TRBV11-1 and TRBJ1-4; D is unresolved. This CDR3 is built from 13 residues. CDR1 and CDR2 from the germline V gene are SGHAT and FQDESV (reference sequence). The V gene lost 5 bases and the J gene lost 10 bases, with 14 bases spanning the gap. CDR3 in DNA: TGTGCCAGCAGCCCACAGCCCCGTGGAAAACTGTTTTTT. It translates to CASSPQPRGKLFF.

Written as DNA, the CDR3 is TGTGCCAGCAGGGCCCCGGGGCCCTTAAGCAATCAGCCCCAGCATTTT. Translated: CASRAPGPLSNQPQHF. The genes are TRBV28 and TRBJ1-5, with D perhaps matching TRBD1 (5 bases). V was cut by 6 bases and J by 1 base, with 16 bases left in between. Germline V gene data show CDR1 as MDHEN and CDR2 as SYDVKM. The CDR3 extends over 16 amino acids.